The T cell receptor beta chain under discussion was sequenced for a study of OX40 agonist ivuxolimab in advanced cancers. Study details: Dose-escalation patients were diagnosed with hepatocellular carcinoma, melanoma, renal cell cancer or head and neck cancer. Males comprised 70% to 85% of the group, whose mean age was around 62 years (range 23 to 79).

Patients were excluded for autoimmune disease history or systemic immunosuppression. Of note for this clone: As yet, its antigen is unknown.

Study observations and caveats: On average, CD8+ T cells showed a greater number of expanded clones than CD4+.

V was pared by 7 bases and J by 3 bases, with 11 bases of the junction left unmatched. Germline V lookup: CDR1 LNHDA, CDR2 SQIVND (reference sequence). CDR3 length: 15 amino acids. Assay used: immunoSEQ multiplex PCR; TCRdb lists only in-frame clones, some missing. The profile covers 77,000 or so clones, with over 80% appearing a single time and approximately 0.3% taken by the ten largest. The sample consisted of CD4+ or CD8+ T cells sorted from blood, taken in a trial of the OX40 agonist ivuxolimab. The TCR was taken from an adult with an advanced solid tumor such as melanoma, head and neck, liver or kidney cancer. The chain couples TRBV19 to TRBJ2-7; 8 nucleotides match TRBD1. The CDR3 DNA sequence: TGTGCCAGTACCCCCCAAGGACAGGGCAACTACGAGCAGTACTTC. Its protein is CASTPQGQGNYEQYF. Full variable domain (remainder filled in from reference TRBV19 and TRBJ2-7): DGGITQSPKYLFRKEGQNVTLSCEQNLNHDAMYWYRQDPGQGLRLIYYSQIVNDFQKGDIAEGYSVSREKKESFPLTVTSAQKNPTAFYLCASTPQGQGNYEQYFGPGTRLTVT.